A selection of T cell receptor beta chains follows, all from one sample in a study of blood T cell repertoires in COVID-19. Assay: immunoSEQ multiplex PCR; the TCRdb copy retains only in-frame clones and omits some. The data hold about 120,000 clones, with around 87% observed a single time. Sequencing was performed on peripheral blood. All receptors derive from an older woman with COVID-19, enrolled during active disease. Both conserved end residues are part of each CDR3. Fields, in order: J gene, V gene, CDR3 length, CDR3 protein.

TRBJ1-2 TRBV2 13 CASSETAALGYTF
TRBJ1-2 TRBV5-1 16 CASSRTDSHRLYGYTF
TRBJ1-1 TRBV6-2/TRBV6-3 15 CASSYFKTGNTEAFF
TRBJ1-2 TRBV6-2/TRBV6-3 17 CASSYPTRTGLFYGYTF
TRBJ1-1 TRBV7-9 14 CASSLEQQNTEAFF
TRBJ2-7 TRBV19 15 CASSMMLGSPYEQYF
TRBJ1-2 TRBV6-5 13 CASRATGFYGYTF
TRBJ1-2 TRBV2 15 CASRNATGGRGGYTF
TRBJ1-1 TRBV29-1 13 CSVEGTPKAEAFF
TRBJ2-5 TRBV5-4 16 CASSTRRGGAQETQYF
TRBJ2-1 TRBV6-2/TRBV6-3 16 CASSYATSGGPAEQFF
TRBJ1-1 TRBV7-2 12 CASSHMGSEAFF
TRBJ1-2 TRBV7-3 12 CASSREGYGYTF
TRBJ2-2 TRBV7-2 16 CASSLVPRGLAGELFF
TRBJ1-6 TRBV5-6 12 CASSRTGSPLHF
TRBJ1-2 TRBV3-1/TRBV3-2 14 CASSHGDREYGYTF
TRBJ1-4 TRBV29-1 13 CSVRGGRNEKLFF
TRBJ1-4 TRBV5-1 17 CASSLYPWTGDNEKLFF
TRBJ1-2 TRBV4-1 13 CASSQASGYGYTF
TRBJ1-4 TRBV5-1 14 CASSSRSGIEKLFF
TRBJ1-6 TRBV5-1 13 CASSLSVNSPLHF
TRBJ2-1 TRBV11-3 16 CASSLGDFGFGNEQFF
TRBJ1-5 TRBV6-5 15 CASSPTRQGSQPQHF
TRBJ2-7 TRBV18 16 CASSPPLGATVHEQYF
TRBJ1-1 TRBV7-9 15 CASSPQGGQGTEAFF
TRBJ2-6 TRBV30 12 CALSSGANVLTF
TRBJ2-5 TRBV18 15 CASSPGYSPQGTQYF
TRBJ1-1 TRBV5-1 16 CASSSGQGGMNTEAFF
TRBJ2-7 TRBV18 15 CASSYTGTGHHEQYF
TRBJ2-1 TRBV7-3 16 CASSLTVGGVWNEQFF
TRBJ2-1 TRBV11-3 15 CASSGGTGGFDEQFF
TRBJ1-2 TRBV10-3 15 CAISESRAARYGYTF
TRBJ1-2 TRBV19 13 CASSMGLNYGYTF
TRBJ1-3 TRBV5-4 14 CASSLAGSGNTIYF
TRBJ1-4 TRBV5-4 15 CASSLARQGNEKLFF
TRBJ2-2 TRBV6-5 15 CASSYRGGYTGELFF
TRBJ1-2 TRBV4-1 14 CASSPGQLVRGYTF
TRBJ2-5 TRBV3-1/TRBV3-2 15 CASSQGRGARGTQYF
TRBJ2-7 TRBV11-2 16 CASSHTTSLFGYEQYF
TRBJ1-6 TRBV5-1 17 CASSLDGRSSYNSPLHF
TRBJ1-3 TRBV2 15 CASSEDQGSGNTIYF
TRBJ1-2 TRBV5-4 14 CASSPGVFDYGYTF
TRBJ1-5 TRBV6-2/TRBV6-3 16 CASSLGQTYSNQPQHF
TRBJ1-5 TRBV6-5 15 CASSRGTDSNQPQHF
TRBJ1-1 TRBV18 15 CASSPELGTHTEAFF
TRBJ2-2 TRBV6-4 17 CASSDSGGTGNTGELFF
TRBJ2-1 TRBV9 21 CASSVAPRTSGGTIEYNEQFF
TRBJ1-2 TRBV7-8 14 CASSLGRVVDGYTF
TRBJ2-6 TRBV19 14 CASSITRVANVLTF